Detailed here is one TCR beta chain. Its antigen remains unidentified. One base away there is no much larger clone; base qualities are not given. This sample was included in a study of T-cell memory formation after mild COVID-19 (dated by TCRdb to the early 2020s). For the study in its entirety: TCR sequence clusters from the two donors were largely donor specific. In a couple of donors, T-cell clones that expanded and contracted after mild COVID-19 were tracked by sequencing TCRalpha and TCRbeta repertoires over time. The cohort was made up of two young adult volunteers, one female and one male, who were previously healthy. The research as a whole found: The detection of some responding clones in pre-infection memory suggests that pre-existing cross-reactive memory T cells joined the SARS-CoV-2 response. SARS-CoV-2 specificity of the second-wave clones peaking on day 37 was not confirmed. Only two mild cases were covered in the study, and larger cohorts including severe cases with pre-infection samples were considered necessary. Contracting CD4+ clones were located mainly in the CM and EM memory subsets, whereas CD8+ clones were found to be enriched in EMRA. Balanced CD4/CD8 phenotypes were observed for clones contracting from day 15 to 85, whereas a bias towards CD4+ was observed for a second wave of clones expanding from day 15 to 37.

The sequencer listed for this sample is Illumina NovaSeq 6000. TCRalpha and TCRbeta cDNA libraries were constructed by 5'RACE with constant-segment primers, with sample barcodes and unique molecular identifiers being introduced. RNA was extracted from every sample with Trizol reagent. The libraries were amplified in two PCR steps, and the second step added a second sample barcode and Illumina TruSeq adapters. Sequencing of the libraries was done on an Illumina NovaSeq, producing 2 x 150 bp paired-end reads. The source study handled its data this way. Demultiplexing of reads and collapsing into UMI-guided consensus sequences were performed with migec v1.2.7. Using mixcr v2.1.11, the UMI consensuses were aligned to TRA and TRB V and J templates and assembled into clonotypes. Expanded or contracted clonotypes were those called significant by both edgeR and NoisET, with noise models trained on biological replicates. For edgeR calls, the thresholds were a false discovery rate-adjusted p below 0.01 and a log2 fold-change of 1. As an exploratory analysis of dynamics, PCA with hierarchical clustering was applied to max-normalized trajectories of the 1000 most abundant clonotypes. The CD4 or CD8 phenotype of responding clones was assigned using the separately sequenced CD4+ and CD8+ repertoires. TCRdb handled the public reads itself, with Q25 trimming in fastp and clone calling in MiXCR, and kept productive beta chains. Each record represents a unique CDR3 protein, reported with the most common genes and DNA among its rows. TCRdb's processing, not the authors', yielded these V and J calls. The sample data list approximately 500,000 distinct CDR3 sequences, and around a quarter of these were observed just once. The biggest ten clones account for around 13% of the sample.

Trimming takes 6 bases from V and 11 bases from J, and the germline ends sit 15 bases apart. Counted from cysteine to phenylalanine, this CDR3 has 12 amino acids. The kept DNA is CDR3 alone, 36 bases in frame from the first base. For CDR1 and CDR2, the germline V gene lists SNHLY and FYNNEI. Ficoll-Paque density gradient centrifugation was used to isolate PBMCs. The chain couples TRBV2 to TRBJ2-3; there is no confident call for the D gene. This receptor was obtained from an adult woman who had mild COVID-19 (a few samples of this study predate the infection). The sample titles of this study are shuffled in the database, so cell type and time point are left out; the donor was told from shared clones. Source material: PBMCs or a T cell subset sorted from them (not recorded which). CDR3 loop: CASSQEPVGQYF. The nucleotides read TGTGCCAGCAGCCAAGAGCCAGTGGGGCAGTATTTT.